The following is a T cell receptor (beta chain) sequence with its context. These data are taken from a study of T cell responses to AZD1222 COVID-19 vaccine. The CDR3 length is 16 residues. Germline CDR1 SGHNT, CDR2 YYREEE (reference sequence). V gave up 4 bases and J gave up 3 bases, with 18 bases separating them. Some clones are missing from TCRdb's copy, which holds only in-frame ones; the method was immunoSEQ multiplex PCR. The sample holds about 56,000 clones, around 85% seen once. The source of this sequence is an adult in good health. The chain employs TRBV5-4 and TRBJ2-3; tentatively, D is TRBD2 (6 bases). The material sequenced was peripheral blood, taken on day 0 of AZD1222 vaccination. CDR3: CASSPSGGSGTDTQYF. CDR3 bases: TGTGCCAGCAGCCCCTCCGGGGGTTCGGGAACAGATACGCAGTATTTT.